The sequence of this TCR beta chain was determined in a study of cytomegalovirus exposure and HLA in healthy donors (dated by TCRdb to 2015 to 2018). At the level of the whole study: An earlier analysis of 587 of the donors reported 276 Gb of sequence data and 95 million to 130 million unique TCR beta sequences obtained from some 170 million T cells. An early release covering 500 to 750 HLA-typed donors comprised 250 to 350 gigabases of sequencing data and tens of millions of unique TCR sequences. Among the roughly 390 genotyped donors, roughly 80% belonged to the genetic ancestry cluster associated with self-reported Caucasian donors. The study aimed to test whether signatures of past pathogen exposure could be identified by cataloging public T cell receptors. The study used immunosequencing to profile the T cell repertoires of 666 subjects and linked those repertoires to cytomegalovirus serostatus. A separate validation cohort of 100 to 150 different subjects was used in addition to the 666-subject first cohort. The study combined high-throughput TCR immunosequencing, statistical association of individual TCRs with disease status, and machine learning to predict cytomegalovirus infection status. A later analysis re-examined previously published TCR beta repertoires from about 700 donors and added high-resolution HLA genotyping to investigate patterns of TCR occurrence. Rather than drawing on any new phenotypic data, the later analysis identified candidate immune exposures from TCR beta sequences and the way those sequences occurred across donors. In an earlier analysis of a few hundred of the donors, high-throughput TCR beta sequencing was used to judge whether each TCR beta V gene segment behaved as functional or pseudogenic. Donor age, sex, ethnicity and CMV serostatus were compiled together with the repertoire data. A later genetic analysis took genome-wide SNP genotypes for about 65% of the roughly 670 donors and used that subset as a discovery cohort. All discovery cohort repertoires had been generated using a single sequencing platform. HLA typing included class I and class II loci at four-digit resolution. Typing coverage differed by locus: A, B, C, DRB1 and DQB1 were typed in about 620-640 donors, DQA1 in 500 to 550, DPA1 in over 600, and DPB1 in just under 490. About five DR-DQ haplotypes were handled as single units for association and clustering because linkage in the cohort was strong. On average, around 200,000 unique TCR beta nucleotide sequences were sequenced per donor among 350 to 400 genotyped donors of the cohort, with around 19% of those sequences being non-productive.

About this clone itself: Its antigen remains undetermined. Base qualities are missing; no much larger clone stands one base away.

Library method: the immunoSEQ multiplex PCR assay. A mixture of 60 forward primers for TCR Vbeta segments and 13 reverse primers for TCR Jbeta segments was used in the multiplex PCR. The CDR3 region of rearranged TCR beta genes was amplified from genomic DNA with a multiplex PCR assay. The Illumina HiSeq System was used to sequence the amplified TCR beta libraries as 87-base-pair reads. The paper's processing steps were these. In a later analysis, 70 million to 95 million unique TCR beta chains were counted across the roughly 610 repertoires, and around 11 million of these chains were shared by at least two donors. A nearest-neighbor algorithm error-corrected the raw reads and collapsed the reads into unique sequences, merging closely related sequences to remove PCR and sequencing errors. Alignment of CDR3 sequences to IMGT reference sequences was used to assign V, D and J gene segments. For a sequence to be retained, a match of at least six nucleotides to both a V gene segment and a J gene segment was required. A rearrangement counted as productive if the CDR3 had no stop codons and remained in frame with V and J, and every other rearrangement counted as non-productive. Following IMGT convention, CDR3 was defined as the stretch from the second conserved V-encoded cysteine to the conserved J-encoded phenylalanine. The earlier analysis of a few hundred of the donors excluded sequences that lacked an unambiguous match to a single V gene segment. An earlier analysis of about 590 of the donors classified V segments as functional when productive rearrangements were above 56.7% and as segregating when the standard deviation between donors was above 5%. A statistical classification framework was built for diagnosing cytomegalovirus status from the catalog of TCR beta chain sequences. A later analysis assigned V and J genes by comparing TCR nucleotide sequences with IMGT/GENE-DB human TR gene sequences. Using the TCRdist pipeline, a later analysis assigned CDR3 sequences along with most-parsimonious VDJ recombination scenarios. In a later analysis, every TCR beta chain was defined by the combination of its CDR3 amino acid sequence and its V-gene family, and reads without a unique V-gene family were dropped. A later analysis removed 592 highly shared, low-generation-probability nucleotide sequences to deal with suspected cross-contamination and a sequencing artifact. For each public chain, a later analysis derived a clonal expansion index from normalized ranks of inferred template counts within each repertoire. In a later analysis, generation probabilities were computed using a VDJ recombination model fitted to out-of-frame rearrangements, and the results were checked against IGoR. Hypergeometric tests were used in a later analysis to score TCR-TCR, TCR-HLA and TCR-CMV co-occurrence, with a repertoire-size bias correction applied to the TCR pairs. In a later analysis, false discovery rates were estimated by permuting HLA or CMV assignments 20 times. In a later analysis, co-occurring TCRs were grouped using DBSCAN, and TCRdist sequence similarity was added for clustering within HLA-allele-positive subsets. For co-occurrence clustering, repertoires with fewer than 30,000 or more than 120,000 public chains were excluded, along with four or five repertoires with anomalous nucleotide sharing. Here the immuneACCESS table is served through TCRdb, limited to in-frame sequences with V and J called. Missing clones are a known gap in these copies; in checked studies unresolved V genes cover under half, and the rest lacks a known reason. The V and J calls and clone size come from that table; D and trimming were worked out from the DNA. Present in this sample are roughly 160,000 clones, over 75% of which were seen just once. Of the sample, more than 4% falls within the top ten clones.

The cohort consisted of 666 healthy bone marrow donors. At the time of sampling, all cohort members were nominally healthy, though unrecorded immune exposures were likely present. The donor was CMV seronegative and was included in the group of under 450 seronegative cohort members. A peripheral blood sample was collected from each donor, and TCR beta sequencing was performed on peripheral blood mononuclear cells. The Qiagen DNeasy Blood Extraction Kit was used to extract genomic DNA from the blood cell samples. The germline V end is reduced by 4 bases and the J end by 1 base; junction bases left unmatched: 10. Reading from cysteine to phenylalanine, the CDR3 counts 16 amino acids. Here the CDR3 DNA is all that survives: 48 bases in frame from base 1. The germline V gene (reference sequence) sets CDR1 to SGHNT and CDR2 to YYREEE. The full study reports these points: The study gave a list of 150 to 200 TCR beta chains associated with cytomegalovirus. Because counts were too low, about 15 rarely observed V segments, including chromosome 9 orphons, were left out of the earlier analysis of approximately 500 of the donors. The sequencing pipeline was judged likely to have produced a cluster of highly shared sequence variants as a technical artifact. A later analysis associated about 17,000 TCR beta sequences with specific HLA alleles at a false discovery rate of 0.05. In a later genetic analysis, fewer N-insertions in productive TCRs were reported among donors in an Asian-associated ancestry cluster than the approximately 630-donor mean. This cohort had only TCR beta chains sequenced, and the lack of alpha or paired-chain data limited which features could be detected. A later analysis found that HLA-associated TCR beta chains were more clonally expanded and had lower generation probabilities than equally common non-associated chains. According to a later analysis, parvovirus B19, influenza, CMV and Epstein-Barr virus appeared linked to several top co-occurrence clusters. An earlier analysis of approximately 530 of the donors showed that most TCR beta V segments appeared in productive rearrangements either about 87% or about 30% of the time, which broadly matched IMGT annotations. CMV serostatus was the only immune exposure information available for the cohort. Sequencing depth was assumed to be roughly uniform across donors in the presence/absence analyses, though that assumption may not hold. It was suggested by the authors that the approach could potentially be generalized to other disease states and immunological phenotypes. A further reported finding was that TCR beta sequences accurately predicted the HLA-A and HLA-B alleles for most subjects in the first cohort. In both the original and validation cohorts, the classifier was reported to diagnose cytomegalovirus status with high specificity and sensitivity. Three of the identified cytomegalovirus-associated TCR beta chains were confirmed in vitro to be specific for cytomegalovirus antigens. HLA typing was unavailable for some donors at each locus, so association tests used only the typed subset. In a later analysis, the rate of TCR association differed among HLA loci, with DRB1 alleles having the most associated TCRs and HLA-C alleles having the fewest. Most TCR sequences were seen in very few donors, while some public TCRs were found in many individuals. Correlated functional status among segregating V segments might reflect linkage disequilibrium, but an unknown experimental factor could not be ruled out. Some IMGT-functional V segments, including TRBV6-2 and TRBV6-3, could not be distinguished by the 87-base-pair reads and were therefore excluded. V-gene and J-gene trimming of TCR beta chains was associated with a missense DCLRE1C variant in a later genetic analysis, and the association was replicated in an independent cohort. Assigning TCR associations to individual alleles was difficult when HLA alleles, especially DR and DQ, strongly co-occurred. Most CMV-associated TCR beta chains appeared to be HLA-restricted in a later analysis, and the HLA associations seemed to be driven largely by CMV exposure.

This TCR came from a middle-aged man in good health and CMV-seronegative. The source material was PBMCs. The chain is assembled from TRBV5-4 and TRBJ1-1; TRBD1 agrees with 7 junctional bases. Read as DNA, the sequence is TGTGCCAGCAGCCGCCCCGGGACAGTTGGGAACACTGAAGCTTTCTTT. This gives the protein CASSRPGTVGNTEAFF.